Listed below are T cell receptor beta chains from one sample, sequenced in a study of cytomegalovirus exposure and HLA in healthy donors. Method: immunoSEQ multiplex PCR; TCRdb's copy keeps in-frame clones and lacks some. The sample has under 150,000 clones, roughly 83% seen once. Sequencing input: PBMCs. These receptors were collected from a man aged 35 to 55 in good health and CMV-seronegative. Each CDR3 is given with its conserved first and last residue. Each record gives: clone size, D gene, J gene, V gene, CDR3 protein, CDR3 DNA. A D gene is named only where the DNA matches it firmly. Only part of the rows carry a size: once, few, many, or a class if the clone is expanded.

>NA|TRBD2|TRBJ2-1|TRBV4-1
CASSRLSGSSYNEQFF
TGCGCCAGCAGCCGCCTTAGCGGGAGCTCCTACAATGAGCAGTTCTTC
>NA|NA|TRBJ2-7|TRBV7-2
CASSQTRGSSYEQYF
TGTGCCAGCAGCCAAACCAGGGGATCTTCCTACGAGCAGTACTTC
>NA|NA|TRBJ1-1|TRBV12-2
CASRSDLNTEAFF
TGTGCAAGTCGCTCCGACTTGAACACTGAAGCTTTCTTT
>NA|NA|TRBJ2-3|TRBV30
CAWSVWDTDSYFYGTDTQYF
TGTGCCTGGAGTGTATGGGACACCGATTCTTACTTCTATGGCACAGATACGCAGTATTTT
>once|TRBD1|TRBJ2-1|TRBV7-9
CASSLRGQGNEQFF
TGTGCCAGCAGCTTAAGGGGACAGGGGAATGAGCAGTTCTTC
>NA|NA|TRBJ1-6|TRBV19
CASSPTGPRSPLHF
TGTGCCAGTAGCCCGACAGGACCTCGTTCACCCCTCCACTTT
>NA|TRBD2|TRBJ2-7|TRBV10-3
CAISEGRAGWDEQYF
TGTGCCATCAGTGAGGGTCGAGCGGGGTGGGACGAGCAGTACTTC
>NA|TRBD2|TRBJ2-3|TRBV7-6
CASSPARGITDTQYF
TGTGCCAGCAGTCCCGCGCGGGGGATCACAGATACGCAGTATTTT
>NA|TRBD1|TRBJ1-3|TRBV5-5
CASSSDRGPGNTIYF
TGTGCCAGCAGCTCTGACAGGGGTCCTGGAAACACCATATATTTT
>NA|NA|TRBJ1-1|TRBV19
CASSTGETEAFF
TGTGCCAGTAGTACAGGGGAGACTGAAGCTTTCTTT
>NA|NA|TRBJ1-2|TRBV2
CASSATRQEYGYTF
TGTGCCAGCAGCGCCACCCGACAGGAGTATGGCTACACCTTC
>NA|TRBD2|TRBJ2-1|TRBV27
CASGGGNNEQFF
TGTGCCAGCGGGGGGGGAAACAATGAGCAGTTCTTC
>NA|NA|TRBJ1-5|TRBV2
CASSPTVTHQPQHF
TGTGCCAGCAGCCCGACAGTTACTCATCAGCCCCAGCATTTT
>few|TRBD2|TRBJ2-3|TRBV7-8
CASSTSGTSLTDTQYF
TGTGCCAGCAGCACCTCCGGGACTAGCTTGACAGATACGCAGTATTTT